This TCR beta chain originates from a study of technical replicates of blood from several donors (dated by TCRdb to 2016 to 2017). As regards this clone: What this receptor recognizes is not known. No much larger clonotype is one base removed from it; base qualities were not supplied.

Library construction relied on the immunoSEQ multiplex PCR assay. In its TCRdb copy, this immuneACCESS table keeps in-frame sequences only and misses some clones. Where compared with another copy, unresolved V genes explain less than half of these, and the others have no known cause. In this sample the table shows 72,000 or so clones, roughly 90% of which occur a single time. About 0.43% of the sample is held by the ten biggest clonotypes. The V end gives up 9 bases and the J end 6 bases, leaving 13 bases in the junction not matched to a gene. Looking up the germline V gene yields CDR1 MDHEN and CDR2 SYDVKM. The CDR3, from cysteine to phenylalanine, totals 14 residues. Just CDR3 DNA is preserved here, 42 bases in frame from base 1.

This TCR came from a human donor in good health. In this chain, TRBV28 is recombined with TRBJ2-7; a stretch of 8 junction bases matches TRBD2. The sequencing input was T cells isolated from PBMCs. The DNA sequence follows: TGTGCCAGTTCTCTGGGACTAGGGGATATCGAGCAGTACTTC. Translated, this is CASSLGLGDIEQYF.